A single sample is the source of the 30 T cell receptor beta chains below, sequenced in a study of identical twins. TCRdb used MiXCR to reprocess the 5' RACE reads, holding one entry per CDR3 protein. Of 420,000 or so distinct CDR3 sequences listed, less than 20% are singletons. The sequenced material came from naive T cells sorted from blood. These receptor sequences come from a middle-aged man in good health.

V is TRBV2 and J is TRBJ2-5, with D perhaps matching TRBD1 (5 bases). CDR1 and CDR2 (germline): SNHLY, FYNNEI. The CDR3 runs to 15 residues. With 3 bases removed from V and 2 bases from J, the gap between germline ends came to 13 bases. The CDR3: CASSDVSGQQETQYF. The DNA of the CDR3 is TGTGCCAGCAGTGATGTGTCAGGGCAACAAGAGACCCAGTACTTC.

The chain is built from TRBV25-1 and TRBJ2-5; no definite D call. CDR1 MGHDK and CDR2 SYGVNS come from the germline V gene. Trimming took off 2 bases at V and 5 bases at J, with 15 bases between the two ends. This CDR3 contains 15 residues. In nucleotides, the CDR3 is TGTGCCAGCAGTGAAGTTAAGGGCGCATGGGAGACCCAGTACTTC. This gives the protein CASSEVKGAWETQYF.

This clonotype was recorded a few times. CDR3 nucleotides: TGCAGCGACTCCGGACAGGCGGACACTGAAGCTTTCTTT. It translates to CSDSGQADTEAFF. The rearrangement joins TRBV29-1 to TRBJ1-1; the match to TRBD1 covers 7 bases. J lost 3 bases, V lost 7 bases, and 8 bases had no gene match. This CDR3 is built from 13 residues. The V gene's germline CDR1 is SQVTM and CDR2 ANQGSEA. The entire variable domain, with the rest obtained from reference TRBV29-1 and TRBJ1-1, is as follows: SAVISQKPSRDICQRGTSLTIQCQVDSQVTMMFWYRQQPGQSLTLIATANQGSEATYESGFVIDKFPISRPNLTFSTLTVSNMSPEDSSIYLCSDSGQADTEAFFGQGTRLTVV.

CDR3 nucleotide sequence: TGCGCCAGCAGCCAAGTCGGCGGCTGGGTCTACGAGCAGTACTTC. Its protein product is CASSQVGGWVYEQYF. The J gene is TRBJ2-7, the V gene TRBV4-3; D gene unclear. Germline V gene sequence: CDR1 LGHNA, CDR2 YSLEER. There are 15 residues in the CDR3. V gave up 1 base and J gave up 3 bases, with 13 bases separating them.

This clonotype was detected a few times. Here the CDR3 reads CASSQLAGGREQYF. The CDR3 nucleotides read TGTGCCAGCAGCCAACTAGCGGGGGGGCGCGAGCAGTACTTC. This chain links TRBV3-1 with TRBJ2-7; 12 bases match TRBD2. Germline V gene lookup returns CDR1 LGHDT and CDR2 YNNKEL (reference sequence). CDR3 size: 14 residues. The junction had 2 bases not matched to a gene; V was cut back by 2 bases and J by 6 bases.

This clonotype was seen repeatedly, ten times or more. The V gene is TRBV4-3, the J gene TRBJ2-6; the D is unclear. The V end was cut by 4 bases, the J end by 0 bases, with 4 bases between. Germline CDR1 is LGHNA and CDR2 is YSLEER. The CDR3 spans 14 residues. Here the CDR3 reads CASSPRSGANVLTF. CDR3 bases: TGCGCCAGCAGCCCCCGCTCTGGGGCCAACGTCCTGACTTTC.

This clonotype has just a few counts. The genes are TRBV7-8 and TRBJ1-1; no reliable D call. The V end lost 1 base, the J end lost 5 bases, and 8 bases lay between the germline ends. Germline assignment: CDR1 SGHVS and CDR2 FQNEAQ. This CDR3 is 13 amino acids long. CDR3 DNA: TGTGCCAGCAGCTTAGGTGCGTGGACTGAAGCTTTCTTT. Amino acid sequence: CASSLGAWTEAFF.

The chain links TRBV11-2 to TRBJ2-5; TRBD1 might be the D (6 bases). V shed 5 bases and J shed 4 bases, with 20 bases lying between them. Germline V lookup: CDR1 SGHAT, CDR2 FQNNGV. This CDR3 has 16 residues. The CDR3 bases are TGTGCCAGCAGCCAGGGCCGGCTGGGACATCCAGAGACCCAGTACTTC. Amino acid sequence: CASSQGRLGHPETQYF.

This clonotype was counted a few times. The chain uses TRBV7-9 and TRBJ2-3; 9 bases map to TRBD1. J lost 4 bases, V lost 11 bases, and 7 bases had no gene match. The CDR3 has 13 residues. Germline CDR1 SEHNR, CDR2 FQNEAQ (reference sequence). Here the CDR3 reads CAVSWTGADTQYF. Here the CDR3 DNA reads TGTGCCGTTAGTTGGACAGGGGCAGATACGCAGTATTTT.

This clonotype was counted between two and nine times. The chain couples TRBV20-1 to TRBJ2-7; D is undetermined. V dropped 3 bases and J dropped 3 bases, with 9 bases sitting between them. The CDR3 length is 12 residues. Looked up from germline, CDR1 is DFQATT and CDR2 is SNEGSKA (reference sequence). This CDR3 reads CSASRLFYEQYF. The CDR3 DNA sequence: TGCAGTGCTAGTAGACTTTTCTACGAGCAGTACTTC.

This clonotype has more than one count but fewer than ten. This chain uses TRBV18 with TRBJ2-5; the D gene is possibly TRBD2 (5 bases). This CDR3 contains 14 residues. Trimming removed 3 bases from V and 2 bases from J, with 10 bases in between. Germline-derived CDR1 and CDR2 are KGHSH and LQKENI. Here the CDR3 DNA reads TGTGCCAGCTCACCGACTACCGGGCAAGAGACCCAGTACTTC. Its protein is CASSPTTGQETQYF. The entire variable domain, with the rest obtained from reference TRBV18 and TRBJ2-5, is as follows: NAGVMQNPRHLVRRRGQEARLRCSPMKGHSHVYWYRQLPEEGLKFMVYLQKENIIDESGMPKERFSAEFPKEGPSILRIQQVVRGDSAAYFCASSPTTGQETQYFGPGTRLLVL.

The V and J genes are TRBV7-2 and TRBJ2-1; D is possibly TRBD1 or TRBD2 (6 bases each). The V gene's germline CDR1 is SGHTA and CDR2 FQGNSA. With 6 bases removed from V and 0 bases from J, the gap between germline ends came to 15 bases. The CDR3 runs to 16 residues. The CDR3 DNA is TGTGCCAGCAGACGGGGGCGGGGCCCCTCCTACAATGAGCAGTTCTTC. Protein sequence: CASRRGRGPSYNEQFF.

This chain joins TRBV7-2 and TRBJ2-5, with D possibly matching TRBD1 (5 bases). CDR3 length equals 15 residues. CDR1 is SGHTA and CDR2 is FQGNSA in the germline V gene. V dropped 5 bases and J dropped 2 bases, with 15 bases sitting between them. The CDR3 spells CASSVGQGQQETQYF. The CDR3 bases are TGTGCCAGCAGCGTAGGGCAGGGTCAACAAGAGACCCAGTACTTC.

This clonotype was detected a few times. The V and J genes are TRBV30 and TRBJ2-1, with TRBD2 matching 10 bases. Germline CDR1 and CDR2: GTSNPN and SVGIG (reference sequence). This CDR3 comprises 12 residues. V lost 4 bases, J lost 13 bases, and 7 bases stayed unmatched. In DNA, the CDR3 is TGTGCCTGGAACGCCGGGACTAGCGCCCAGTTCTTC. It yields the protein CAWNAGTSAQFF.

On this clonotype itself: A much larger clone is a single base away; this may be a read error. This chain uses TRBV5-1 with TRBJ1-2; D is uncertain. The CDR3 loop spans 13 amino acids. V lost 0 bases and J 2 bases, leaving 5 bases between the germline ends. Germline V gene data show CDR1 as SGHRS and CDR2 as YFSETQ. The CDR3 nucleotides are TGCGCCAGCAGCTTGGTGGGGAACTATGGCTACACCTTC. Amino acids: CASSLVGNYGYTF. The whole variable domain, filled in from reference TRBV5-1 and TRBJ1-2, reads KAGVTQTPRYLIKTRGQQVTLSCSPISGHRSVSWYQQTPGQGLQFLFEYFSETQRNKGNFPGRFSGRQFSNSRSEMNVSTLELGDSALYLCASSLVGNYGYTFGSGTRLTVV.

The rearrangement uses TRBV6-2 or TRBV6-3 and TRBJ2-1, with D possibly matching TRBD1 (5 bases). CDR1 MNHEY and CDR2 SVGEGT come from the germline V gene. The V and J ends lost 0 bases and 2 bases respectively, with 14 bases between them. This CDR3 has 17 residues. This chain's CDR3 is CASSYSRAGIPYNEQFF. CDR3 sequence (DNA): TGTGCCAGCAGTTACTCCCGGGCAGGGATCCCCTACAATGAGCAGTTCTTC.

The gene calls are TRBV29-1 and TRBJ2-1, with a tentative D call TRBD1 (5 bases). CDR1 is SQVTM and CDR2 is ANQGSEA in the germline V gene. V lost 4 bases and J lost 4, with 14 bases in between. The CDR3 contains 14 residues. DNA of the CDR3: TGCAGCGTTGTAGATCTAGGGGTATACAATGAGCAGTTCTTC. Translated, it gives CSVVDLGVYNEQFF.

This clonotype was observed a handful of times. The gene calls are TRBV20-1 and TRBJ2-1; D is unresolved. The germline CDR1 and CDR2 sequences are DFQATT and SNEGSKA (reference sequence). The CDR3 is made up of 11 amino acids. V gave up 6 bases and J gave up 4 bases, with 7 bases separating them. The chain's CDR3 is CSAEPYNEQFF. The CDR3 DNA reads as TGCAGTGCCGAACCATACAATGAGCAGTTCTTC.

The rearrangement uses TRBV10-3 and TRBJ1-1, with 8 bases matching TRBD1. The germline V gene encodes CDR1 ENHRY and CDR2 SYGVKD. The CDR3 extends over 15 amino acids. V trimming: 2 bases; J trimming: 0 bases; junction bases outside the gene matches: 2. CDR3: CAISERDRMNTEAFF. CDR3 in DNA: TGTGCCATCAGTGAGAGGGACAGGATGAACACTGAAGCTTTCTTT.

The chain combines TRBV13 with TRBJ2-6; TRBD1 or TRBD2 may be the D gene (6 bases each). In germline, CDR1 is PRHDT, CDR2 FYEKMQ (reference sequence). The CDR3 is 17 residues long. Trimming removed 6 bases from V and 4 bases from J, with 19 bases in between. The DNA of the CDR3 is TGTGCCAGCAGTTACTTTACGGGGGCAGACGGGGCCAACGTCCTGACTTTC. Its translation: CASSYFTGADGANVLTF.

V gene TRBV7-8 combines with J gene TRBJ2-1; TRBD2 might be the D (5 bases). The V end lost 7 bases, the J end lost 4 bases, and 17 bases lay between the germline ends. The CDR3 runs to 15 residues. CDR1 and CDR2 (germline): SGHVS, FQNEAQ. The CDR3 bases are TGTGCCAGCACCCTAGCTGGCGGGCAATACAATGAGCAGTTCTTC. Residues: CASTLAGGQYNEQFF.

There are a few counts of this clonotype. The gene calls are TRBV7-9 and TRBJ1-4, with D possibly matching TRBD1 (6 bases). The germline CDR1 and CDR2 sequences are SEHNR and FQNEAQ (reference sequence). The CDR3 spans 13 residues. V lost 5 bases, J lost 5 bases, and 9 bases lay in between. Written as DNA, the CDR3 is TGTGCCAGCAGCGTTGGACAGAATGAAAAACTGTTTTTT. It codes for CASSVGQNEKLFF.

The chain combines TRBV4-1 with TRBJ2-1; D unresolved. CDR1 is MGHRA and CDR2 is YSYEKL in the germline V gene. The CDR3 covers 14 residues. V lost 3 bases to trimming and J lost 0 bases, with 6 bases between them. CDR3 DNA: TGCGCCAGCAGCCACAGGAGCTCCTACAATGAGCAGTTCTTC. This encodes CASSHRSSYNEQFF.

This clonotype has more than one count but fewer than ten. The rearrangement joins TRBV12-3 or TRBV12-4 to TRBJ1-1, with D perhaps matching TRBD1 (6 bases). The V gene lost 3 bases and the J gene lost 0 bases, with 14 bases spanning the gap. This CDR3 is built from 16 residues. Here the CDR3 DNA reads TGTGCCAGCAGTTTGGGGGGGGGGCAGATGAACACTGAAGCTTTCTTT. This translates into CASSLGGGQMNTEAFF.

The chain combines TRBV5-1 with TRBJ1-1; TRBD1 might be the D (6 bases). Germline V gene sequence: CDR1 SGHRS, CDR2 YFSETQ. Trimming shortened V by 3 bases and J by 0 bases, and 12 bases separated the two germline ends. The CDR3 contains 15 residues. CDR3 amino acids: CASSYGQSMNTEAFF. DNA of the CDR3: TGCGCCAGCAGCTACGGACAGAGCATGAACACTGAAGCTTTCTTT.

V usage is TRBV7-2 and J usage is TRBJ2-1; D unresolved. The V end lost 11 bases, the J end lost 3 bases, and 17 bases lay between the germline ends. This CDR3 is built from 14 residues. Germline CDR1 is SGHTA and CDR2 is FQGNSA. This chain's CDR3 is CARRSETYYNEQFF. CDR3 DNA sequence: TGTGCCCGAAGGAGCGAGACTTACTACAATGAGCAGTTCTTC.

This clonotype was detected ten times or more. The rearrangement joins TRBV5-1 to TRBJ2-3; D possibly corresponds to TRBD1 (7 bases). The CDR3 is made up of 15 amino acids. Germline-derived CDR1 and CDR2 are SGHRS and YFSETQ. V lost 0 bases and J 4 bases, leaving 12 bases between the germline ends. In nucleotides, the CDR3 is TGCGCCAGCAGCTTGGGACAGGGAGGCGCAGATACGCAGTATTTT. Amino acid sequence: CASSLGQGGADTQYF.

This clonotype was seen at least ten times. The chain combines TRBV20-1 with TRBJ1-5; 9 bases fit TRBD1. The V gene end was trimmed by 3 bases and the J gene end by 4 bases; junction bases not matched to a gene: 10. This CDR3 comprises 16 residues. Germline values: CDR1 DFQATT, CDR2 SNEGSKA (reference sequence). The CDR3 region is CSASRGTGLMNQPQHF. For the CDR3, the DNA is TGCAGTGCTAGTCGTGGGACAGGGCTAATGAATCAGCCCCAGCATTTT.

This clonotype occurred a few times. The chain has TRBV5-6 and TRBJ1-1; 7 bases are a match to TRBD1. V gave up 3 bases and J gave up 6 bases; unmatched junction bases: 11. Germline V gene lookup returns CDR1 SGHDT and CDR2 YYEEEE. The CDR3 consists of 15 residues. The CDR3 spells CASSYRDSGRPEAFF. In DNA, the CDR3 is TGTGCCAGCAGCTACCGGGACAGTGGCCGCCCTGAAGCTTTCTTT.

A few counts support this clonotype. The chain combines TRBV7-9 with TRBJ2-1; 14 bases are shared with TRBD2. The CDR3 has 14 residues. CDR1 and CDR2 (germline): SEHNR, FQNEAQ (reference sequence). J lost 9 bases, V lost 6 bases, and 4 bases had no gene match. The CDR3 DNA sequence: TGTGCCAGCAGGTCGGGACTAGCGGGAGCTGAGCAGTTCTTC. It encodes CASRSGLAGAEQFF.